The sample holds many counts of the clone carrying this T cell receptor beta chain. The authors diagnosed from clinical symptoms, serum thyroxine, TRAb, thyroid ultrasound and orbital computed tomography. This entry belongs to a study of Graves' ophthalmopathy and Graves' hyperthyroidism. Investigators amplified TCR beta CDR3 regions from RNA transcripts. The library came from an HTBI-primed first-round RT-PCR and a second-round multiplex PCR. TCRdb re-derived calls from the multiplex PCR reads in MiXCR, one entry per CDR3 protein. The sample records over a million distinct CDR3 sequences, about two fifths being singletons. Sequencing used peripheral blood or thyroid tissue (not recorded which). The source is an adult man with Graves' hyperthyroidism.

The CDR3 coding sequence is TGCGCCAGCAGCCCAAGCGCACAGAATCAGCCCCAGCATTTT. Protein sequence: CASSPSAQNQPQHF. This chain uses TRBV4-1 with TRBJ1-5, with unresolved D. V was shortened by 4 bases and J by 4 bases, with 11 bases between the two germline ends. The length of the CDR3 is 14 residues. The germline V gene encodes CDR1 MGHRA and CDR2 YSYEKL.